This T cell receptor (beta chain) was sequenced in a study of cytotoxic CD8 clonotypes in ibrutinib-treated CLL. Background on the study: Response sampling took place at median 12 months of treatment, range 6 to 36.

The assay was immunoSEQ multiplex PCR, and TCRdb's table has in-frame clones only and misses some. The sample carries approximately 320,000 clones, roughly 71% recorded once. CDR1 is SGHVS, CDR2 FQNEAQ, per germline. V lost 5 bases and J 2 bases, leaving 15 bases between the germline ends. This CDR3 region has 16 residues. The receptor was derived from a human donor with chronic lymphocytic leukemia. The chain couples TRBV7-8 to TRBJ1-4, with D possibly matching TRBD1 (6 bases). This specimen was PBMCs, taken after 36 months of ibrutinib treatment. In DNA, the CDR3 is TGTGCCAGCAGCCGGCGCTTCAGGGGTACTAATGAAAAACTGTTTTTT. Translated, it gives CASSRRFRGTNEKLFF.